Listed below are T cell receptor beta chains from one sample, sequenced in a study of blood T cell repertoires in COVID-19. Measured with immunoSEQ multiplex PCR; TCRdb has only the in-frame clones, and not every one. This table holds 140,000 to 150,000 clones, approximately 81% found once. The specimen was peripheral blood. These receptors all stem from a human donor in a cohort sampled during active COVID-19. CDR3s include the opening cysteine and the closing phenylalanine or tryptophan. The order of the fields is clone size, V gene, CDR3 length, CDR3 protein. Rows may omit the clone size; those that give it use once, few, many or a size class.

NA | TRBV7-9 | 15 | CASSLAEGAGNTIYF
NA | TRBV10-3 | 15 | CATADSDPATDTQYF
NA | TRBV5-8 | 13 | CASTRSPKETQYF
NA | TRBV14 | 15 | CASSQGGTSSYEQYF
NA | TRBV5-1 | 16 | CASRLFWTGASYEQYF
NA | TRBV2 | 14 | CASSGAVEGYGYTF
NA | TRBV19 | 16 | CASSIGTGGGQTEAFF
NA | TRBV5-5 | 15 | CASSPKPPATTEQYF
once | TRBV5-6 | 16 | CASSLGLTGGKETQYF
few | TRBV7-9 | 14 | CASSYVRDTYEQYF
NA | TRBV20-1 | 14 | CSASNPAGGEEQYF
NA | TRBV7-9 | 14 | CASSLARTANEQFF
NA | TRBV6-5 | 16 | CASSYGLAGVVNIQYF
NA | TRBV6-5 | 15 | CASSKTSGITYEQYF
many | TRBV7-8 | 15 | CASSPGPLNTGELFF
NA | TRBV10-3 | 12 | CAISEGSSPQHF
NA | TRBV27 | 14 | CASSAGTSGYEQYF
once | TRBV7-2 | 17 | CASSPPGLAGGVVVQYF
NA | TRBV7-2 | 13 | CASRSSYLYEQYF
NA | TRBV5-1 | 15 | CASSPRGTTLYGYTF
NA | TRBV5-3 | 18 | CARSERQGWAPNTGELFF
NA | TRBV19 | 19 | CASSIGSLNRDLAKNIQYF
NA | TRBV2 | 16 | CASSQGETGELTEAFF
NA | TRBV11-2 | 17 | CASSLGTTIIPSYEQYF
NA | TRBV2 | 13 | CASSDTSYHEQYF
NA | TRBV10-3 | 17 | CAISVGLAGGSSYEQYF
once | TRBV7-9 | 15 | CASSLDLSSPDTQYF
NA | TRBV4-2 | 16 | CASSQRLAGMTYEQYF
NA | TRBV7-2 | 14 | CASSEGQKTYEQYF
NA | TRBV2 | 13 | CASSDRGYQPQHF
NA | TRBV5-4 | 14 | CASSLGTSVYEQYF
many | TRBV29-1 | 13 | CSVARGLDTEAFF
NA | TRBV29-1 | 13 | CSVSGGGSEKLFF
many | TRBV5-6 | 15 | CASSLGGQGIDTQYF
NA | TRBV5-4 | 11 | CASSFESIQYF
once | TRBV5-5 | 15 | CASSIHPTGAAGYTF
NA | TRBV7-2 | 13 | CASSSESNQPQHF